The clone carrying this T cell receptor beta chain was seen more than once but under ten times. Repertoires were generated with immunoSEQ multiplex PCR, while TCRdb's copy carries only in-frame clones and drops some. The table includes approximately 71,000 clones, 85% to 95% detected once. The data originate from a study of T cells after somatic rescue of genetic block. V was cut by 6 bases and J by 1 base, with 15 bases left in between. The CDR3 loop spans 15 amino acids. The V gene's germline CDR1 is KGHSH and CDR2 LQKENI. The sequence was collected from a man between 35 and 55 years old. Sequencing input: peripheral blood mononuclear cells (PBMCs). The chain links TRBV18 to TRBJ1-1; D gene uncertain. The CDR3 DNA sequence: TGTGCCAGCTCTCCCTCTCGTGCGCAGAACACTGAAGCTTTCTTT. Amino acid sequence: CASSPSRAQNTEAFF.